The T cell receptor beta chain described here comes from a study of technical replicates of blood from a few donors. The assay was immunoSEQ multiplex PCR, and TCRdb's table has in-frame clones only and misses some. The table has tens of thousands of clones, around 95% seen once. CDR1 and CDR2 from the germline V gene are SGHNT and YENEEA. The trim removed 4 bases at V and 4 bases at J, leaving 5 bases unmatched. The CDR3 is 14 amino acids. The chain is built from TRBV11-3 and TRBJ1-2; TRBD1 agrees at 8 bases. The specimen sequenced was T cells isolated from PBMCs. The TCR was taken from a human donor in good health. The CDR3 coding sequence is TGTGCCAGCAGCTCGGGACAGGACCTCTATGGCTACACCTTC. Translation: CASSSGQDLYGYTF.